This T cell receptor beta chain was recorded in a study of cytomegalovirus exposure and HLA in healthy donors (dated by TCRdb to 2017 to 2019). Study-wide context: A later analysis indicated that the 90 to 150 validation repertoires were generated on the platform also employed for the roughly 650 repertoires of the first cohort. Besides the first cohort of roughly 640 subjects, a separate validation cohort made up of about 120 different subjects was used. The study aimed to test whether cataloging public T cell receptors could reveal signatures of past pathogen exposure. To predict cytomegalovirus infection status, the study brought together high-throughput TCR immunosequencing, statistical association of individual TCRs with disease status, and machine learning.

Sequences SNHLY (CDR1) and FYNNEI (CDR2) are obtained from the germline V gene. Deletion took 4 bases off V and 0 bases off J, with a span of 9 bases between the germline ends. Including the terminal cysteine and phenylalanine, the CDR3 comprises 15 residues. Of the read, only the CDR3 DNA is kept; its 45 bases are in frame from base 1. Comment on this clone: What this receptor recognizes is not known. It has no much larger one-base neighbor in the sample; base qualities were not kept.

What the authors observed across the whole study: The study gave a list of about 170 TCR beta chains associated with cytomegalovirus. Three of the identified cytomegalovirus-associated TCR beta chains were confirmed in vitro to be specific for cytomegalovirus antigens. Across donors, most TCR sequences were observed very rarely, whereas some public TCRs were present in many individuals. According to the authors, the approach could potentially be generalized to other disease states and immunological phenotypes. Of the cluster scores, roughly 95% were above 0 in a later analysis, which found that TCRs clustered in the first cohort also tended to co-occur in the 95 to 150 validation repertoires. The validation cohort had no HLA typing available for a later analysis, so co-occurrence within that cohort was assessed over all 120 or so repertoires. The classifier was reported to diagnose cytomegalovirus status with high specificity and sensitivity in both the original and validation cohorts.

Receptor libraries were prepared by the immunoSEQ multiplex PCR assay. Under the source paper's analysis protocol: A statistical classification framework was developed to diagnose cytomegalovirus status using the catalog of TCR beta chain sequences. The source is immuneACCESS, and TCRdb retained only in-frame sequences with V and J called. Part of the clones is not carried over; for the studies checked, unresolved V genes explain less than half of this, and the remainder is unexplained. The V and J calls and clone size come from that table; D and trimming were worked out from the DNA. For this sample there are 220,000 or so clones; roughly 88% appear just once. The ten largest account for over 11% of the sample. The donors were included in the validation cohort of 90 to 150 subjects, a group kept apart from the roughly 700-subject first cohort.

The specimen sequenced was PBMCs. The TCR was taken from a woman between 25 and 40 years old in good health and CMV-seropositive. Recombination connected TRBV2 to TRBJ2-2; the D gene identity is not certain. The CDR3 region: CASSADGSNTGELFF. The DNA reads as follows: TGTGCCAGCAGTGCTGACGGGTCGAACACCGGGGAGCTGTTTTTT.